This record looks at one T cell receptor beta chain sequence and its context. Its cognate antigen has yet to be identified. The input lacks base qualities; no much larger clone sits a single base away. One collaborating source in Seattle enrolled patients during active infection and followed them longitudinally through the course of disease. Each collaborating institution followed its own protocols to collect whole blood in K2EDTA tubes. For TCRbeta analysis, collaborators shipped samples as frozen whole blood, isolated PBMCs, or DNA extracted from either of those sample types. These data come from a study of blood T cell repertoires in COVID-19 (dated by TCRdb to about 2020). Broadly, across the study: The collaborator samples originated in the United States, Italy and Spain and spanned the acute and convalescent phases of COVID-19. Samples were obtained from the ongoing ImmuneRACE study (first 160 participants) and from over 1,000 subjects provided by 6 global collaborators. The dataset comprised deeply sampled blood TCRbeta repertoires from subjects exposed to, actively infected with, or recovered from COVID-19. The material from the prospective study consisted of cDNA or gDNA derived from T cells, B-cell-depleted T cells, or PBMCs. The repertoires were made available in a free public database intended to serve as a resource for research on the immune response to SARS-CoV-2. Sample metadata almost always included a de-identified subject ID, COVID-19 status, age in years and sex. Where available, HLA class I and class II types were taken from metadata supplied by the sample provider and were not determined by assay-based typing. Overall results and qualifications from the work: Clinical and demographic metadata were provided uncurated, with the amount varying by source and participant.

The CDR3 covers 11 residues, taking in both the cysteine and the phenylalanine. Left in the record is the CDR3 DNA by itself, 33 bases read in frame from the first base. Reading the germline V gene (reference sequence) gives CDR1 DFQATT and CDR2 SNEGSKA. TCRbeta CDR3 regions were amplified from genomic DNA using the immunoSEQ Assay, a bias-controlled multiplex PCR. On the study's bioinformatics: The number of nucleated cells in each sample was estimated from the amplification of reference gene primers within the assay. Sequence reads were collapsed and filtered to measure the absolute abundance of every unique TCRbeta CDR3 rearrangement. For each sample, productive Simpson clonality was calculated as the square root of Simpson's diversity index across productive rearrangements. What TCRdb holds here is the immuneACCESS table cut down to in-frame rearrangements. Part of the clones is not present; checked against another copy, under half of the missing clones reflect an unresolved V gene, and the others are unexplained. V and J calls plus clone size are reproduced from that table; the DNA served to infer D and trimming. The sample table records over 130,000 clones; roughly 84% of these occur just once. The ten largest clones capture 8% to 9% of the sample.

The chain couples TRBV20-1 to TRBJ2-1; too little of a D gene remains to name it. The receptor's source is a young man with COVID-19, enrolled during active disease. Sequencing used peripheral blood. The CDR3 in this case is CSAAPYNEQFF. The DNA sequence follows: TGCTCGGCGGCGCCCTACAATGAGCAGTTCTTC.